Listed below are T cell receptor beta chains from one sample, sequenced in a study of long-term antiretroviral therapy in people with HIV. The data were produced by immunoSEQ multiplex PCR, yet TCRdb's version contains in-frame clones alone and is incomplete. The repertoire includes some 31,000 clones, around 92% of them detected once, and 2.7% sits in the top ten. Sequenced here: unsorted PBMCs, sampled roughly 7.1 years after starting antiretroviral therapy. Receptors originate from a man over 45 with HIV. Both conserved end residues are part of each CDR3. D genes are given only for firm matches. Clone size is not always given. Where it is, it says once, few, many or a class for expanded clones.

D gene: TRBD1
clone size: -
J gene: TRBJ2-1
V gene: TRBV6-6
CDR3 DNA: TGTGCCAGCAGACTGTCCGGGACAGAAGGTGAGCAGTTCTTC
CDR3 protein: CASRLSGTEGEQFF

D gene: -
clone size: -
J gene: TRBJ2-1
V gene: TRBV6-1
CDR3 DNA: TGTGCCAGCAGTCCCCGCGGTTCAACAAATGAGCAGTTCTTC
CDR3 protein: CASSPRGSTNEQFF

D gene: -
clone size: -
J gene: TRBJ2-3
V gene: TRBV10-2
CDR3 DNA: TGCGCCAGTTGCCAGCGGGTTAGCACAGATACGCAGTATTTT
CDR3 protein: CASCQRVSTDTQYF

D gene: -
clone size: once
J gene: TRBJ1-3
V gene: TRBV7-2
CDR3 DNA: TGTGCCAGCAGCTTAAACAGGGGAAACACCATATATTTT
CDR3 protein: CASSLNRGNTIYF

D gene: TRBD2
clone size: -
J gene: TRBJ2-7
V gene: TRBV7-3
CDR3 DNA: TGTGCCAGCAGCTTAATGGCTAGCGGGCCCCACGAGCAGTACTTC
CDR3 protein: CASSLMASGPHEQYF

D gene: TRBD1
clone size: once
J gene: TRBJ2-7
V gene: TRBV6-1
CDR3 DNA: TGTGCCAGCAACTTTGGGACAGGGAAACGCGAGCAGTACTTC
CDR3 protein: CASNFGTGKREQYF

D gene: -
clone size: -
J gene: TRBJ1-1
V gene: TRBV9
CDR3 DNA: TGTGCCAGCAGCGCCGGGGGCTTCATGAACACTGAAGCTTTCTTT
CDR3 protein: CASSAGGFMNTEAFF

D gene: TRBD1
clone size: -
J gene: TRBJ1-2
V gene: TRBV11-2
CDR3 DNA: TGTGCCAGCAGCGTTGGACAGGGGCGGGGTGGCTACACCTTC
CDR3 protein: CASSVGQGRGGYTF

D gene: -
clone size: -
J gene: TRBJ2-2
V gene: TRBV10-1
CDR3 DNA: TGCGCCAGCAGTGAAGTGGGGTCTGGAGTCACCGGGGAGCTGTTTTTT
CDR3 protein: CASSEVGSGVTGELFF

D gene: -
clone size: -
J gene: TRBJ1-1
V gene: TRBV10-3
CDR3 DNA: TGTGCCATCAGTGTAGGGGAGAACACTGAAGCTTTCTTT
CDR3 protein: CAISVGENTEAFF

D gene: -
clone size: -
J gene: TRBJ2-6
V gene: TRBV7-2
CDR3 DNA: TGTGCCAGCAGGGACTCTGGGGCCAACGTCCTGACTTTC
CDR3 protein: CASRDSGANVLTF

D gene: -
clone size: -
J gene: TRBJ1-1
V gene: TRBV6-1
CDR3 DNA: TGTGCCAGCAGGAGTTTTAGTAGCACTGAAGCTTTCTTT
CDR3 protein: CASRSFSSTEAFF

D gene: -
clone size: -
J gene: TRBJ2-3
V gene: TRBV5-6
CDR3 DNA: TGTGCCAGCAGCTGGGGGGGCGGCTGGTCAGATACGCAGTATTTT
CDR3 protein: CASSWGGGWSDTQYF

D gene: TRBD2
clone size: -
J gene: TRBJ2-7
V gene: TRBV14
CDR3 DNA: TGTGCCAGCAGCCAAGATATCGGGGGGGCCTACGAGCAGTACTTC
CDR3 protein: CASSQDIGGAYEQYF

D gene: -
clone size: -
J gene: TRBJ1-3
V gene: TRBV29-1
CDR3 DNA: TGCAGCGTATACAGTTTACTGAGCTCTGGAAACACCATATATTTT
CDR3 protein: CSVYSLLSSGNTIYF

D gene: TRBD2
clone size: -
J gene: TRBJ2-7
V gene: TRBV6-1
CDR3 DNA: TGTGCCAGCGGACGAGCGGGGGTGCAGTACGAGCAGTACTTC
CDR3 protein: CASGRAGVQYEQYF

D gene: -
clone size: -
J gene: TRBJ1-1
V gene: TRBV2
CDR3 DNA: TGTGCCAGCTTCCAGGGCAGGGGCCCGGGGAACACTGAAGCTTTCTTT
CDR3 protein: CASFQGRGPGNTEAFF

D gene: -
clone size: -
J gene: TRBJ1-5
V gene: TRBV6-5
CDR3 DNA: TGTGCCAGCAGCGCTACGGATAGCAATCAGCCCCAGCATTTT
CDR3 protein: CASSATDSNQPQHF

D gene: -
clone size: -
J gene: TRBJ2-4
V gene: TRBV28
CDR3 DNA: TGTGCCAGCAGTTTACTTTCCAATAGGGCCAAAAACATTCAGTACTTC
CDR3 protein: CASSLLSNRAKNIQYF

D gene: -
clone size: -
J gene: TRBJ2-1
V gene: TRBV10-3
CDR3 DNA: TGTGCCATCAGTGAGTCCGGCACCAACAATGAGCAGTTCTTC
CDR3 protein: CAISESGTNNEQFF

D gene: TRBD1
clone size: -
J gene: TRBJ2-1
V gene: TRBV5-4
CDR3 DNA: TGTGCCAGCAGCTTTCGCCAGGGGGATGAGCAGTTCTTC
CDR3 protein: CASSFRQGDEQFF

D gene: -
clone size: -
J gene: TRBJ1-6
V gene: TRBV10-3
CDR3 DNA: TGTGCCATCAGTGAAGCCAGTGCGAATTCACCCCTCCACTTT
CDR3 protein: CAISEASANSPLHF

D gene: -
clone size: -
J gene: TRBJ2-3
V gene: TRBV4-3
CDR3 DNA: TGCGCCAGCAGCCAAGTCCAGAAACAGAGCACAGATACGCAGTATTTT
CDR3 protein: CASSQVQKQSTDTQYF

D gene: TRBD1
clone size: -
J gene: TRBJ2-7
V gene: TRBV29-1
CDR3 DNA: TGCAGCGCCGGGACAGGGAACGAGCAGTACTTC
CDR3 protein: CSAGTGNEQYF

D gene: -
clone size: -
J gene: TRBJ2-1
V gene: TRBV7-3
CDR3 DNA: TGTGCCAGCAGCTTAGCTAGCAGCCGTTCCTCCAATGAGCAGTTCTTC
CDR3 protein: CASSLASSRSSNEQFF

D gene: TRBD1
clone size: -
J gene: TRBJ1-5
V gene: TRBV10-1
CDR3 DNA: TGCGCCAGTGGGACAGGGAGTCAGCCCCAGCATTTT
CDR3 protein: CASGTGSQPQHF

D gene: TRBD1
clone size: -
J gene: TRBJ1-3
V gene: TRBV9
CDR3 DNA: TGTGCCAGCAGCGCCAGACAGGGGGCTGCTGGAAACACCATATATTTT
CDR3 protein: CASSARQGAAGNTIYF

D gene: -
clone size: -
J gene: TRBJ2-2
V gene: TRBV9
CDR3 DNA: TGTGCCAGCAGCGTAGCACGGGTCACCGGGGAGCTGTTTTTT
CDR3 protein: CASSVARVTGELFF

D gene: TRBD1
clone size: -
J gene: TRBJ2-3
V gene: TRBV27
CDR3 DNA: TGTGCCAGCACCGCGACAGGGGGCAGCACAGATACGCAGTATTTT
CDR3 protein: CASTATGGSTDTQYF

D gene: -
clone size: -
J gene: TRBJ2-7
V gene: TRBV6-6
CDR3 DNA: TGTGCCAGCAGTCCCCACTTAGGGTCAGTGGACGAGCAGTACTTC
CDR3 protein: CASSPHLGSVDEQYF

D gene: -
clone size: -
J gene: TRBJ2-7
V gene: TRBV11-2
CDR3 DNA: TGTGCCAGCAGGTTCGACCTCTCCTACGAGCAGTACTTC
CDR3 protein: CASRFDLSYEQYF

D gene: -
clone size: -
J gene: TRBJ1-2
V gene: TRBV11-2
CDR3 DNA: TGTGCCAGCAGCAGCAGGGATTTTGGCTACACCTTC
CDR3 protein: CASSSRDFGYTF

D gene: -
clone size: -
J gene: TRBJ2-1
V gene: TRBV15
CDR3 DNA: TGTGCCACCAGCTCTACAGGGCCCCACTACAATGAGCAGTTCTTC
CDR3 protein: CATSSTGPHYNEQFF

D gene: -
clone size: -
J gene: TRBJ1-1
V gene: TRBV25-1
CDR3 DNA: TGTGCCAGCAGTATCACGGGAGGGACTGAAGCTTTCTTT
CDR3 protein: CASSITGGTEAFF

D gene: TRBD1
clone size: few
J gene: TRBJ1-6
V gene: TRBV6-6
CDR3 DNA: TGTGCCAGCAGTTACTACGGGACAGATAATTCACCCCTCCACTTT
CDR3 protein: CASSYYGTDNSPLHF